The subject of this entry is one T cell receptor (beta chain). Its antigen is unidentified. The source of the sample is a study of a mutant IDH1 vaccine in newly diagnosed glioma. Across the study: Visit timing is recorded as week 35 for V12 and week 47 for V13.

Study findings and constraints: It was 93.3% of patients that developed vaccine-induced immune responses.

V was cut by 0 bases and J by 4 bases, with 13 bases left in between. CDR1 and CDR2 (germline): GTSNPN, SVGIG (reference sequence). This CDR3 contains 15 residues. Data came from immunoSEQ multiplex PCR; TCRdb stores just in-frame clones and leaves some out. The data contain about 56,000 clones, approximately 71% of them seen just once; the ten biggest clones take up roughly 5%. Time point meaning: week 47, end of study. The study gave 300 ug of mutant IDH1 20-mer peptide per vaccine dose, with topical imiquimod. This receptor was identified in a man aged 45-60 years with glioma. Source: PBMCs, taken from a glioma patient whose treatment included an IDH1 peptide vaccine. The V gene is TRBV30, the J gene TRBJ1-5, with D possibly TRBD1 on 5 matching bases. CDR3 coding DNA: TGTGCCTGGAGTGTACTGAGGGGCCGGAATCAGCCCCAGCATTTT. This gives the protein CAWSVLRGRNQPQHF.